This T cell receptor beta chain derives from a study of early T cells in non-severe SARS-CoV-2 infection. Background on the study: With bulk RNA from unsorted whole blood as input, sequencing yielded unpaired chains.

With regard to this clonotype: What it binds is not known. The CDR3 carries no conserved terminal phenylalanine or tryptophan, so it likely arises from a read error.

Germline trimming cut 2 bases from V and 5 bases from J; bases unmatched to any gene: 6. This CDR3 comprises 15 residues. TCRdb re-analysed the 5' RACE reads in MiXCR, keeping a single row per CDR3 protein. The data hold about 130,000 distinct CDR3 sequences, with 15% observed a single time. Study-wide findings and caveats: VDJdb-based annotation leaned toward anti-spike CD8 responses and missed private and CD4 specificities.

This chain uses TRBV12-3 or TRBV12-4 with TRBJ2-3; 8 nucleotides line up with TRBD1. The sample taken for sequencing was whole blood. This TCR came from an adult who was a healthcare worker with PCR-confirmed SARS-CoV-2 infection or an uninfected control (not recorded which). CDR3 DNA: TGTGCCAGCAGTTTACCAGGACAGGGTAAAGATACGCAGTATTCT. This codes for CASSLPGQGKDTQYS.